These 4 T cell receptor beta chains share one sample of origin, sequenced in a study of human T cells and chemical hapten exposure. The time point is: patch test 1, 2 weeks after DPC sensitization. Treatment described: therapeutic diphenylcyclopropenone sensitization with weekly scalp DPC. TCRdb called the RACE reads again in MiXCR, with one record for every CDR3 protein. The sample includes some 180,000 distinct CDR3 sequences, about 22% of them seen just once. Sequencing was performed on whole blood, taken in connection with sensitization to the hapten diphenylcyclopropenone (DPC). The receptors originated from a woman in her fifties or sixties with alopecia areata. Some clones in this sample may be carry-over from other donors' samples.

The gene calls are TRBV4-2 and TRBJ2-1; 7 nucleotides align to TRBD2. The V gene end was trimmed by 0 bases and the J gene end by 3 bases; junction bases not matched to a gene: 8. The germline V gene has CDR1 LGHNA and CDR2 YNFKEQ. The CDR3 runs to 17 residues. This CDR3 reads CASSQDWDYQLYNEQFF. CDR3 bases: TGTGCCAGCAGCCAAGACTGGGACTACCAGCTCTACAATGAGCAGTTCTTC.

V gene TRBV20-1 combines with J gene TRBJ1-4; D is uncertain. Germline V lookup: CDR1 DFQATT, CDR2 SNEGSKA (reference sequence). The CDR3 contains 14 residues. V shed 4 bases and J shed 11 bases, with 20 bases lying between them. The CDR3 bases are TGCAGTGCTACCACGGGCCAACAAACTGGGAAACTGTTTTTT. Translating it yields CSATTGQQTGKLFF.

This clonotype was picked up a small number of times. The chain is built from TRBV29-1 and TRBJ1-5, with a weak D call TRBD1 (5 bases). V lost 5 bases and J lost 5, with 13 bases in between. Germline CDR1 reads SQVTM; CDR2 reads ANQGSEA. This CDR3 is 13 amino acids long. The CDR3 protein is CSVLFDSYQPQHF. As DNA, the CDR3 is TGCAGCGTTCTCTTTGACAGCTATCAGCCCCAGCATTTT.

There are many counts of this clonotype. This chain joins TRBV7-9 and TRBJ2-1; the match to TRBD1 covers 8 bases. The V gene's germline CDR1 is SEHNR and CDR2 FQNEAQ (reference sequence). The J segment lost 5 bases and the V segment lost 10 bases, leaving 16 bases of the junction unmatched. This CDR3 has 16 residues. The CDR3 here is CAISGPPGQVNNEQFF. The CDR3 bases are TGTGCCATCTCTGGCCCTCCGGGACAGGTAAACAATGAGCAGTTCTTC.